This T cell receptor (beta chain) emerged from a study of blood T cell repertoires in COVID-19. The wider study: PBMCs, B-cell-depleted T cells, or T cells provided the cDNA or gDNA that made up the material.

The method was immunoSEQ multiplex PCR; TCRdb's version includes in-frame clones alone and lacks a portion of them. The sample yields approximately 210,000 clones, around 86% seen once. CDR1 is GTSNPN and CDR2 is SVGIG in the germline V gene (reference sequence). The CDR3 sequence is 13 residues long. Input material: peripheral blood. V is TRBV30 and J is TRBJ1-2; the D gene is possibly TRBD1 (6 bases). The source of this sequence is a man aged 50 or older with COVID-19, enrolled during active disease. CDR3 DNA sequence: TGTGCTTCTCCCAGGGGTTCTAACTATGGCTACACCTTC. Its protein product is CASPRGSNYGYTF. The full variable domain, its missing parts supplied by reference TRBV30 and TRBJ1-2, is SQTIHQWPATLVQPVGSPLSLECTVEGTSNPNLYWYRQAAGRGLQLLFYSVGIGQISSEVPQNLSASRPQDRQFILSSKKLLLSDSGFYLCASPRGSNYGYTFGSGTRLTVV.